This T cell receptor (beta chain) was found in a study of naive and memory T cell subsets. This clonotype was seen ten or more times. What it recognizes is unknown. Findings of the study overall: Findings for naive and memory subsets could not be checked against ground truth.

The beta constant-region primer was an equimolar mix of two oligonucleotides covering TRBC1 and TRBC2. TCRdb re-analysed the UMI-ligation and nested PCR reads in MiXCR, keeping a single row per CDR3 protein. The table records approximately 82,000 distinct CDR3 sequences, 7% to 8% of them present only once. V was shortened by 2 bases and J by 7 bases, with 12 bases between the two germline ends. This CDR3 has 15 residues. The germline V gene has CDR1 MNHEY and CDR2 SMNVEV (reference sequence). This clonotype was obtained from a human donor in good health. The sample was central memory CD4+ T cells from blood. The chain joins TRBV27 to TRBJ1-6; no firm D call. In DNA, the CDR3 is TGTGCCAGCAGTTTACGTCAGGCCTGGAATTCACCCCTCCACTTT. Its protein is CASSLRQAWNSPLHF.